These T cell receptor beta chains were read from a single sample in a study of CD8+CD57+ T cells in acquired aplastic anemia. One entry per CDR3 protein results from TCRdb running MiXCR on the reads. Here the sample spans more than 250,000 distinct CDR3 sequences, roughly three fifths being singletons. The sample was sorted CD4+, CD8+, or CD8+CD57+ T cells (not recorded which) from PBMCs. These receptors were collected from a human donor with severe aplastic anemia or a healthy control (not recorded which). The CDR3 runs from the conserved cysteine through the conserved F or W. The D gene is left open where the match is weak. Clone sizes are given selectively: once, few, many, or a class where the clone is expanded.

D gene: TRBD1; V gene: TRBV24-1; clone size: -; J gene: TRBJ1-1; CDR3 protein: CATSSRQGSTEAFF; CDR3 DNA: TGCGCCACCAGCAGTAGACAGGGGAGCACTGAAGCTTTCTTT
D gene: -; V gene: TRBV27; clone size: many; J gene: TRBJ2-7; CDR3 protein: CASSSRTVSLYEQYF; CDR3 DNA: TGTGCCAGCAGTTCCCGAACAGTAAGCCTCTACGAGCAGTACTTC
D gene: TRBD1; V gene: TRBV29-1; clone size: -; J gene: TRBJ2-7; CDR3 protein: CSARDRSVVEQYF; CDR3 DNA: TGCAGCGCCAGGGACAGGTCGGTGGTCGAGCAGTACTTC
D gene: TRBD2; V gene: TRBV7-2; clone size: -; J gene: TRBJ2-3; CDR3 protein: CASSLGRRLASCTDTQYF; CDR3 DNA: TGTGCCAGCAGCTTAGGTCGTCGACTAGCCTCCTGCACAGATACGCAGTATTTT
D gene: -; V gene: TRBV5-6; clone size: many; J gene: TRBJ1-5; CDR3 protein: CASSLAGAGNQPQHF; CDR3 DNA: TGTGCCAGCAGCTTGGCAGGGGCAGGCAATCAGCCCCAGCATTTT
D gene: -; V gene: TRBV7-3; clone size: -; J gene: TRBJ2-2; CDR3 protein: CASSLTGNKAGELFF; CDR3 DNA: TGTGCCAGCAGCTTAACCGGGAATAAGGCCGGGGAGCTGTTTTTT
D gene: -; V gene: TRBV20-1; clone size: few; J gene: TRBJ1-1; CDR3 protein: CSAPGGGATEAFF; CDR3 DNA: TGCAGTGCTCCCGGAGGAGGCGCCACTGAAGCTTTCTTT
D gene: -; V gene: TRBV7-3; clone size: many; J gene: TRBJ2-7; CDR3 protein: CASSLSDSSYEQYF; CDR3 DNA: TGTGCCAGCAGCTTATCGGACAGCTCCTACGAGCAGTACTTC
D gene: -; V gene: TRBV19; clone size: few; J gene: TRBJ2-5; CDR3 protein: CASSIRTQTQTQYF; CDR3 DNA: TGTGCCAGTAGTATCAGGACTCAGACCCAGACCCAGTACTTC
D gene: -; V gene: TRBV12-3/TRBV12-4; clone size: -; J gene: TRBJ2-7; CDR3 protein: CASRPSAAYEQYF; CDR3 DNA: TGTGCCAGCAGGCCTAGCGCCGCCTACGAGCAGTACTTC
D gene: -; V gene: TRBV24-1; clone size: -; J gene: TRBJ1-5; CDR3 protein: CATHPGNSNQPQHF; CDR3 DNA: TGTGCCACTCACCCAGGAAATAGCAATCAGCCCCAGCATTTT
D gene: -; V gene: TRBV7-9; clone size: once; J gene: TRBJ2-7; CDR3 protein: CASSLGGFGQYF; CDR3 DNA: TGTGCCAGCAGCTTAGGTGGTTTCGGGCAGTACTTC
D gene: -; V gene: TRBV20-1; clone size: few; J gene: TRBJ2-7; CDR3 protein: CSATPTDLRREQYF; CDR3 DNA: TGCAGTGCCACCCCCACGGACTTACGGCGCGAGCAGTACTTC
D gene: -; V gene: TRBV7-2; clone size: -; J gene: TRBJ2-1; CDR3 protein: CASSPFGLAPVHNEQFF; CDR3 DNA: TGTGCCAGCAGCCCCTTCGGACTCGCGCCAGTGCACAATGAGCAGTTCTTC